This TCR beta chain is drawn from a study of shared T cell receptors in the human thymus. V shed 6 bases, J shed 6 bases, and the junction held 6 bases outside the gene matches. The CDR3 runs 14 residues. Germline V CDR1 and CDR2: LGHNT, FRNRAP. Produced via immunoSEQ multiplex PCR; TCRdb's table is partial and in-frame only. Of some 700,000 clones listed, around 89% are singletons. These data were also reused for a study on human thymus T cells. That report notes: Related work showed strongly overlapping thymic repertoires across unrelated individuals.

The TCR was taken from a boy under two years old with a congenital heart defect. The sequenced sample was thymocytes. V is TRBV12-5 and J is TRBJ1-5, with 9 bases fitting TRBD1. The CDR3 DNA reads TGTGCTAGTGGGGGACAGGGATCACGTCAGCCCCAGCATTTT. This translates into CASGGQGSRQPQHF.